The 31 T cell receptor beta chains below were found in one sample sequenced in a study of post-analysis software for immune sequencing data. TCR beta libraries were prepared from cDNA with unique molecular identifiers. TCRdb ran MiXCR on the PCR reads and lists one entry per CDR3 protein. The sample holds approximately 570,000 distinct CDR3 sequences, 44% seen once. The study, taken as a whole, reports: Roughly 5 TRBV segments, including TRBV5-6, TRBV5-1 and TRBV20-1, were more frequent in patients than controls.

The antigens for these receptors are not known. The sequencing input was blood. The source of these receptors is a girl aged 5 to 17 with multiple sclerosis.

V is TRBV11-1 and J is TRBJ2-2; 11 bases line up with TRBD2. The junction had 8 bases not matched to a gene; V was cut back by 5 bases and J by 0 bases. The CDR3 length is 18 residues. Germline values: CDR1 SGHAT, CDR2 FQDESV (reference sequence). The CDR3 DNA sequence: TGTGCCAGCAGCCACGACAAACTAGCGGGAGCGAACACCGGGGAGCTGTTTTTT. Translation: CASSHDKLAGANTGELFF. The entire variable domain, with the rest obtained from reference TRBV11-1 and TRBJ2-2, is as follows: EAEVAQSPRYKITEKSQAVAFWCDPISGHATLYWYRQILGQGPELLVQFQDESVVDDSQLPKDRFSAERLKGVDSTLKIQPAELGDSAMYLCASSHDKLAGANTGELFFGEGSRLTVL.

The rearrangement links TRBV5-1 to TRBJ2-3; D unclear. V gave up 1 base and J gave up 0 bases, with 9 bases separating them. The germline V gene encodes CDR1 SGHRS and CDR2 YFSETQ. This CDR3 is 15 amino acids long. The CDR3 is CASSLSTTSTDTQYF. DNA of the CDR3: TGCGCCAGCAGCTTGTCCACGACTAGCACAGATACGCAGTATTTT.

V and J are TRBV5-1 and TRBJ2-3, with D perhaps matching TRBD1 or TRBD2 (5 bases each). Per germline, CDR1 SGHRS and CDR2 YFSETQ. This CDR3 comprises 16 residues. V was cut by 3 bases and J by 2 bases, with 16 bases left in between. CDR3 protein: CASSSDPGPNTDTQYF. The CDR3 DNA reads TGCGCCAGCAGCTCGGATCCGGGACCAAACACAGATACGCAGTATTTT.

This clonotype was recorded a few times. The gene calls are TRBV15 and TRBJ1-2; weak D call: TRBD1 (5 bases). There are 16 residues in the CDR3. Germline V gives CDR1 LNHNV, CDR2 YYDKDF (reference sequence). V was cut by 6 bases and J by 0 bases, with 17 bases left in between. The CDR3 DNA reads TGTGCCACCAGTAGGGACCGCGGGGGAGCTAACTATGGCTACACCTTC. Protein sequence: CATSRDRGGANYGYTF.

This rearrangement joins TRBV2 to TRBJ2-3, with 13 bases lining up with TRBD2. CDR1 SNHLY and CDR2 FYNNEI come from the germline V gene. This CDR3 has 16 residues. J was trimmed by 4 bases and V by 4 bases; bases with no gene match: 5. The CDR3 DNA follows: TGTGCCAGCAGTGGACTAGCGGGAGGAGGGGCAGATACGCAGTATTTT. Translated, it gives CASSGLAGGGADTQYF.

Note on this clonotype: One end of the junction varies from germline; a read error may be responsible. The rearrangement joins TRBV7-9 to TRBJ2-3; maybe TRBD1 (5 bases). The CDR3 length is 16 residues. The germline V gene has CDR1 SEHNR and CDR2 FQNEAQ (reference sequence). CDR3 bases: TGTGCCAGCAGCTTTAACAGGAACAGGTTAACAGGTACGCAGTATTTT. As protein: CASSFNRNRLTGTQYF. The full variable domain, its missing parts supplied by reference TRBV7-9 and TRBJ2-3, is DTGVSQNPRHKITKRGQNVTFRCDPISEHNRLYWYRQTLGQGPEFLTYFQNEAQLEKSRLLSDRFSAERPKGSFSTLEIQRTEQGDSAMYLCASSFNRNRLTGTQYFGPGTRLTVL.

This chain links TRBV7-2 with TRBJ2-3, with 8 bases aligning to TRBD2. Germline V gene lookup returns CDR1 SGHTA and CDR2 FQGNSA. The V and J ends lost 1 base and 5 bases, in that order; junction bases with no gene match: 5. This CDR3 has 15 amino acids. The DNA for the CDR3 is TGTGCCAGCAGCTTAGGGGCGGGGGGCGTAGATACGCAGTATTTT. Protein sequence: CASSLGAGGVDTQYF.

This chain uses TRBV7-3 with TRBJ1-1; no definite D call. The CDR3 sequence is 16 residues long. V was clipped by 3 bases and J by 1 base, with 15 bases between them. CDR1 is SGHTA, CDR2 FQGTGA, per germline. CDR3 loop: CASSFSPVTSNTEAFF. DNA of the CDR3: TGTGCCAGCAGCTTTTCCCCCGTTACATCGAACACTGAAGCTTTCTTT.

This clonotype appeared a few times. The rearrangement uses TRBV5-1 and TRBJ2-7, with D tentatively TRBD1 (6 bases). The germline V and J ends were trimmed by 1 base and 3 bases, with 14 bases remaining between them. The CDR3 has 15 residues. CDR1 is SGHRS, CDR2 YFSETQ, per germline. The CDR3 DNA follows: TGCGCCAGCAGCTTGATGACGGGACACAACTACGAGCAGTACTTC. Its translation: CASSLMTGHNYEQYF.

Concerning this clonotype itself: The junction and the germline gene differ at one end; a read error may be behind it. V is TRBV4-1 and J is TRBJ2-7, with TRBD1 matching 11 bases. CDR3 size: 16 residues. CDR1 is MGHRA and CDR2 is YSYEKL in the germline V gene. DNA of the CDR3: TGCGCCAGCAGCCAAGTAGTGGGACAGGGGGTCTACGAGCGGTACTTC. Its protein is CASSQVVGQGVYERYF.

This chain links TRBV12-3 or TRBV12-4 with TRBJ1-5; possibly TRBD1 for D (6 bases). This CDR3 has 13 residues. V was shortened by 7 bases and J by 6 bases, with 13 bases between the two germline ends. The CDR3 reads CASTWGRGQPQHF. CDR3 coding DNA: TGTGCCAGCACCTGGGGCAGGGGTCAGCCCCAGCATTTT.

This chain connects TRBV27 to TRBJ2-1; 8 positions match TRBD2. Losses at the gene ends were 5 bases for V and 7 bases for J; bases not matched to a gene: 13. The V gene's germline CDR1 is MNHEY and CDR2 SMNVEV (reference sequence). CDR3 length: 16 residues. The CDR3 reads CASSPSKSGSWNEQFF. The DNA for the CDR3 is TGTGCCAGCAGTCCCTCGAAAAGCGGGAGTTGGAATGAGCAGTTCTTC.

V and J are TRBV10-3 and TRBJ2-7, with 13 bases aligning to TRBD2. Trimming removed 4 bases from V and 0 bases from J; junction bases left unmatched: 6. Germline CDR1 and CDR2: ENHRY and SYGVKD. This CDR3 spans 17 amino acids. The CDR3 spells CAISGLAGGLSSYEQYF. CDR3 coding DNA: TGTGCCATCAGTGGACTAGCGGGAGGCCTCAGCTCCTACGAGCAGTACTTC.

The chain employs TRBV5-4 and TRBJ2-7; TRBD2 is a possible D gene (6 bases). Germline CDR1 SGHNT, CDR2 YYREEE (reference sequence). The CDR3 is 13 amino acids. V was trimmed by 4 bases and J by 4 bases, leaving 12 bases between them. CDR3 coding DNA: TGTGCCAGCAGCGACGGGACTTTTTACGAGCAGTACTTC. Translating gives CASSDGTFYEQYF. Complete variable domain (other parts from reference TRBV5-4 and TRBJ2-7): ETGVTQSPTHLIKTRGQQVTLRCSSQSGHNTVSWYQQALGQGPQFIFQYYREEENGRGNFPPRFSGLQFPNYSSELNVNALELDDSALYLCASSDGTFYEQYFGPGTRLTVT.

This clonotype turned up a few times. The chain recombines TRBV5-1 with TRBJ2-3; either TRBD1 or TRBD2 may supply D (5 bases each). This CDR3 spans 16 amino acids. The germline V and J ends were trimmed by 5 bases and 1 base, with 17 bases remaining between them. Germline V gene data show CDR1 as SGHRS and CDR2 as YFSETQ. The DNA for the CDR3 is TGCGCCAGCAGGGGGGTTCATGATAGCGGCACAGATACGCAGTATTTT. Translated, it gives CASRGVHDSGTDTQYF.

This clonotype was observed a few times. The chain employs TRBV10-3 and TRBJ1-5, with D tentatively TRBD1 (6 bases). Germline V gives CDR1 ENHRY, CDR2 SYGVKD. There are 16 residues in the CDR3. V dropped 1 base and J dropped 4 bases, with 14 bases sitting between them. The CDR3 loop reads CAISEWQGRLNQPQHF. For the CDR3, the DNA is TGTGCCATCAGTGAGTGGCAGGGGAGGTTAAATCAGCCCCAGCATTTT.

The chain uses TRBV7-9 and TRBJ1-4; D is undetermined. The V and J ends lost 1 base and 8 bases respectively, with 11 bases between them. Germline V gene data show CDR1 as SEHNR and CDR2 as FQNEAQ (reference sequence). The CDR3 is made up of 14 amino acids. The CDR3 region is CASSLGSNREKLFF. DNA of the CDR3: TGTGCCAGCAGCTTAGGGTCCAACAGAGAAAAACTGTTTTTT.

The CDR3 loop is CASSLAGRGSGQHF. CDR3 DNA sequence: TGCGCCAGCAGCTTGGCAGGGAGGGGATCCGGTCAGCATTTT. V gene TRBV5-1 combines with J gene TRBJ1-5, with a weak D call TRBD1 (5 bases). Germline V gene data show CDR1 as SGHRS and CDR2 as YFSETQ. This CDR3 is 14 amino acids long. Trimming cost V 0 bases and J 13 bases, with 17 bases left between them.

The chain is built from TRBV12-3 or TRBV12-4 and TRBJ2-7, with no clear D. The tail of the sequence fits TRBJ2-5 better, so the J call may be wrong. The CDR3 totals 14 residues. The CDR3 spells CASSFGRTEETQYF. CDR3 DNA sequence: TGTGCCAGCAGTTTCGGACGGACGGAAGAGACCCAGTACTTC.

The V gene is TRBV12-3 or TRBV12-4, the J gene TRBJ1-2; no clear D gene. Trimming took off 0 bases at V and 7 bases at J, with 9 bases between the two ends. This CDR3 region has 13 residues. The chain's CDR3 is CASSLAGNPGYTF. DNA for the CDR3: TGTGCCAGCAGTTTAGCGGGAAATCCTGGCTACACCTTC.

This rearrangement joins TRBV7-8 to TRBJ2-1; D is ambiguous. Deletions cut 5 bases from V and 0 bases from J, with 14 bases between. Germline CDR1 SGHVS, CDR2 FQNEAQ. The CDR3 is 16 residues long. The CDR3 nucleotides read TGTGCCAGCAGCGGGCAGGCTCCCAGCTCCTACAATGAGCAGTTCTTC. Translating gives CASSGQAPSSYNEQFF.

The chain carries TRBV12-3 or TRBV12-4 and TRBJ2-5; TRBD1 aligns across 8 bases. J gave up 11 bases and V 6 bases, and 14 bases lay outside the gene matches. This CDR3 region has 14 residues. Here the CDR3 reads CASSPRSGGNEQYF. CDR3 bases: TGTGCCAGCAGCCCTAGATCAGGGGGCAATGAGCAGTACTTC.

The chain employs TRBV12-3 or TRBV12-4 and TRBJ1-2, with TRBD1 matching 7 bases. The CDR3 has 14 residues. After removal of 7 bases from V and 2 bases from J, the junction contained 7 bases not matched to a gene. CDR3 loop: CASTYRGSNYGYTF. CDR3 coding DNA: TGTGCCAGCACCTACAGGGGATCCAACTATGGCTACACCTTC.

This clonotype was detected only a few times. The chain links TRBV12-3 or TRBV12-4 to TRBJ2-7; D remains unclear. Trimming shortened V by 6 bases and J by 7 bases, and 19 bases separated the two germline ends. The CDR3 loop spans 14 amino acids. DNA of the CDR3: TGTGCCAGCAGCCCCTCCCTTCAGGATCAGGAGCAGTACTTC. This sequence encodes CASSPSLQDQEQYF.

For this clonotype: This CDR3 fails to terminate in the conserved phenylalanine or tryptophan, so it likely reflects a read error. The chain uses TRBV5-1 and TRBJ2-5; TRBD1 is a possible D gene (5 bases). Trimming took 0 bases from V and 2 from J, leaving 11 bases between them. Germline V gives CDR1 SGHRS, CDR2 YFSETQ. The CDR3 is 15 residues long. Here the CDR3 DNA reads TGCGCCAGCAGCTTGGGATGGGGCTATCAAGAGACCCAGTACCTC. Amino acid sequence: CASSLGWGYQETQYL.

The chain employs TRBV6-6 and TRBJ2-7; D unclear. Per the germline V gene, CDR1 is MNHNY and CDR2 is SVGAGI (reference sequence). V lost 5 bases, J lost 3 bases, and 17 bases lay in between. The CDR3 is 15 residues long. The CDR3 bases are TGTGCCAGCAGTATCTTAAACAACGTGATCTACGAGCAGTACTTC. It is translated as CASSILNNVIYEQYF.

This rearrangement joins TRBV7-2 to TRBJ2-1; 16 bases match TRBD2. Germline loops: CDR1 SGHTA, CDR2 FQGNSA. The CDR3 has 14 residues. The V gene end was trimmed by 5 bases and the J gene end by 15 bases; junction bases not matched to a gene: 7. CDR3 sequence: CASSPGTSGGATFF. The CDR3 DNA sequence: TGTGCCAGCAGCCCTGGGACTAGCGGGGGGGCCACGTTCTTC.

The count of this clonotype is one. A read error may account for a junction end that differs from germline. The V and J genes are TRBV6-5 and TRBJ2-5; D gene uncertain. The J call is uncertain, as TRBJ2-7 better fits the DNA end. Per germline, CDR1 MNHEY and CDR2 SVGAGI. This CDR3 is built from 12 residues. The CDR3 nucleotides are TGTGCCGGCAGTCTGGATGCCTACGAGCAGTACTTC. Residues: CAGSLDAYEQYF.

The rearrangement uses TRBV30 and TRBJ2-5; 9 nucleotides match TRBD2. With V trimmed by 1 base and J by 4 bases, 4 bases remained unmatched. CDR1 and CDR2 (germline): GTSNPN, SVGIG (reference sequence). The CDR3 contains 14 residues. CDR3 amino acids: CAWSGLAVRETQYF. The CDR3 DNA follows: TGTGCCTGGAGTGGACTAGCGGTTCGAGAGACCCAGTACTTC.

The chain joins TRBV20-1 to TRBJ2-5, with D possibly matching TRBD1 (6 bases). The J call may not be correct, given that the DNA end is closer to TRBJ2-7. Germline assignment: CDR1 DFQATT and CDR2 SNEGSKA (reference sequence). The CDR3 runs 13 residues. The CDR3 is CSAREYRVYEQYF. In DNA form, the CDR3 reads TGCAGTGCTAGAGAATACAGGGTCTACGAGCAGTACTTC.

This clonotype has just a few counts. This chain connects TRBV6-4 to TRBJ2-1, with D perhaps matching TRBD2 (6 bases). The germline V gene encodes CDR1 MRHNA and CDR2 SNTAGT. Trimming removed 8 bases from V and 4 bases from J, with 12 bases in between. CDR3 length: 13 residues. The CDR3 coding sequence is TGTGCCAGCTCGGATAGCGGTTACAATGAGCAGTTCTTC. Protein product: CASSDSGYNEQFF.